The 25 T cell receptor beta chains below come from one sample, sequenced in a study of blood T cells in healthy people across ages. A second PCR, run for about 7 to 11 cycles, used a sample-barcoded 5' primer plus a J-beta primer mix. TCRdb recomputed calls from the 5' RACE reads with MiXCR, one row per CDR3 protein. Here the sample spans some 900,000 distinct CDR3 sequences, 29% being singletons. The material sequenced was blood. Every receptor here comes from a woman aged 80 or older in good health.

In this sample, this clonotype turned up many times. V gene TRBV7-2 combines with J gene TRBJ1-2, with a tentative D call TRBD1 (5 bases). The germline V and J ends were trimmed by 6 bases and 1 base, with 18 bases remaining between them. The CDR3 is 16 amino acids. CDR1 SGHTA and CDR2 FQGNSA come from the germline V gene. Here the CDR3 DNA reads TGTGCCAGCAGGGAAACTGGGACGGCTAATAACTATGGCTACACCTTC. Encoded protein: CASRETGTANNYGYTF.

This clonotype has only a few counts. This CDR3 reads CASFERGAIGELFF. CDR3 sequence (DNA): TGTGCCAGCTTTGAGCGGGGGGCGATCGGGGAGCTGTTTTTT. J is TRBJ2-2 and V is TRBV6-2 or TRBV6-3, with 9 bases fitting TRBD2. V gave up 8 bases and J gave up 7 bases; unmatched junction bases: 8. Germline V gives CDR1 MNHEY, CDR2 SVGEGT. The CDR3 has 14 residues.

This sequence joins TRBV18 and TRBJ1-1; D is perhaps TRBD1 (6 bases). The CDR3 is made up of 13 amino acids. The V end was cut by 5 bases, the J end by 3 bases, with 10 bases between. Looked up from germline, CDR1 is KGHSH and CDR2 is LQKENI. CDR3 sequence: CASSGNRDTEAFF. CDR3 in DNA: TGTGCCAGCTCAGGAAACAGGGACACTGAAGCTTTCTTT. Full variable domain (missing parts from reference TRBV18 and TRBJ1-1): NAGVMQNPRHLVRRRGQEARLRCSPMKGHSHVYWYRQLPEEGLKFMVYLQKENIIDESGMPKERFSAEFPKEGPSILRIQQVVRGDSAAYFCASSGNRDTEAFFGQGTRLTVV.

Worth noting for this clonotype: At one of its ends the junction is not consistent with the germline gene, which may arise from a read error. The V and J genes are TRBV11-2 and TRBJ2-5; D gene uncertain. Germline CDR1 SGHAT, CDR2 FQNNGV. The CDR3 covers 15 residues. In nucleotides, the CDR3 is TGTGCCAGCAACTTAGATATGGGGTCAAGAGAGACCCAGTACTTC. It translates to CASNLDMGSRETQYF.

This clonotype was seen more than once but under ten times. This chain links TRBV7-9 with TRBJ1-4; no reliable D call. This CDR3 has 14 amino acids. Trimming left V 5 bases short and J 4 bases short, with 11 bases between. CDR1 is SEHNR, CDR2 FQNEAQ, per germline (reference sequence). The CDR3 region is CASSPVAGNEKLFF. The DNA for the CDR3 is TGTGCCAGCAGCCCTGTTGCGGGTAATGAAAAACTGTTTTTT.

The rearrangement links TRBV20-1 to TRBJ2-1, with 12 bases aligning to TRBD2. The CDR3 contains 16 residues. Germline V gene data show CDR1 as DFQATT and CDR2 as SNEGSKA (reference sequence). V lost 6 bases, J lost 3 bases, and 9 bases stayed unmatched. The CDR3 coding sequence is TGCAGTGCGACGACTAGCGGGGGCCCTTACTACAATGAGCAGTTCTTC. This translates into CSATTSGGPYYNEQFF.

The CDR3 nucleotides read TGTGCCACCAGCCCTAGGTCCCCGGGAATTACCGGGGAGCTGTTTTTT. Encoded protein: CATSPRSPGITGELFF. This rearrangement joins TRBV15 to TRBJ2-2, with D perhaps TRBD2 (5 bases). The V gene lost 5 bases and the J gene lost 5 bases, with 18 bases spanning the gap. Per germline, CDR1 LNHNV and CDR2 YYDKDF (reference sequence). The CDR3 spans 16 residues.

The chain carries TRBV20-1 and TRBJ2-1; 8 bases match TRBD1. With the DNA end fitting TRBJ2-7 better, the J assignment may be wrong. The length of the CDR3 is 15 residues. Germline V gene sequence: CDR1 DFQATT, CDR2 SNEGSKA (reference sequence). CDR3 coding DNA: TGCAGTGCCTGGGACAGGCGGAGCTCCTACAATGAGCAGTACTTC. Its translation: CSAWDRRSSYNEQYF.

Remarks on this clonotype: Since a much larger clone is just one base distant, this may be a read error. The chain employs TRBV25-1 and TRBJ2-1; 8 bases fit TRBD1. This CDR3 has 13 amino acids. Germline loops: CDR1 MGHDK, CDR2 SYGVNS. With 5 bases clipped from V and 13 bases from J, the junction kept 10 bases outside the gene matches. CDR3 nucleotides: TGTGCCAGCAGTTGGACAGGGTCGGAGACCCAGTTCTTC. Encoded protein: CASSWTGSETQFF. The full variable domain, its missing parts supplied by reference TRBV25-1 and TRBJ2-1, is EADIYQTPRYLVIGTGKKITLECSQTMGHDKMYWYQQDPGMELHLIHYSYGVNSTEKGDLSSESTVSRIRTEHFPLTLESARPSHTSQYLCASSWTGSETQFFGPGTRLTVL.

This clonotype was counted ten times or more. The rearrangement joins TRBV7-6 to TRBJ2-7; TRBD2 aligns across 7 bases. Germline CDR1 and CDR2: SGHVS and FNYEAQ. Trimming at V came to 1 base and at J to 1 base, leaving 7 bases not matched to a gene. This CDR3 spans 16 amino acids. CDR3 nucleotide sequence: TGTGCCAGCAGCTTAGGGCTTCGCGGGGGTTCCTACGAGCAGTACTTC. It is translated as CASSLGLRGGSYEQYF.

This clonotype was observed many times. The chain's CDR3 is CASSTAGQFGQYF. For the CDR3, the DNA is TGTGCCAGCAGCACCGCCGGGCAATTTGGTCAGTACTTC. The chain has TRBV7-2 and TRBJ2-4, with D unresolved. This CDR3 has 13 amino acids. Germline lookup yields CDR1 SGHTA and CDR2 FQGNSA. Between the trimmed V and J ends, which lost 5 bases and 12 bases, there was a span of 17 bases.

This clonotype was detected many times. This sequence joins TRBV7-9 and TRBJ2-7, with D perhaps TRBD1 (8 bases). CDR3 length: 15 residues. V gave up 9 bases and J gave up 5 bases, with 23 bases separating them. Germline values: CDR1 SEHNR, CDR2 FQNEAQ (reference sequence). The CDR3 loop is CASQGAGGEGHEQYF. The CDR3 DNA is TGTGCCAGTCAGGGGGCAGGGGGGGAAGGTCACGAGCAGTACTTC.

V gene TRBV7-2 combines with J gene TRBJ2-2; 7 bases are a match to TRBD2. This CDR3 region has 16 residues. Germline CDR1 SGHTA, CDR2 FQGNSA. With 2 bases clipped from V and 2 bases from J, the junction kept 5 bases outside the gene matches. For the CDR3, the DNA is TGTGCCAGCAGCTTATGGGGAGGGTCTAACACCGGGGAGCTGTTTTTT. Translating gives CASSLWGGSNTGELFF.

The chain carries TRBV6-1 and TRBJ2-1, with TRBD2 identical over 16 bases. CDR1 is MNHNS, CDR2 SASEGT, per germline. V shed 4 bases and J 7 bases; nucleotides not matched to a gene: 4. This CDR3 region has 16 residues. The CDR3 region has the DNA TGTGCCAGCAGTGGGGGACTAGCGGGGGGGGGAAATGAGCAGTTCTTC. Translation: CASSGGLAGGGNEQFF.

A note on this clonotype: This may stem from a read error, because a much larger clone lies one nucleotide away. This chain uses TRBV29-1 with TRBJ2-1, with TRBD2 matching 7 bases. CDR1 is SQVTM, CDR2 ANQGSEA, per germline. The CDR3 totals 14 residues. The CDR3 region has the DNA TGCAGCGTTCCCTCATATCTAACTAGCGATGAGCTGTTCTTC. Its translation is CSVPSYLTSDELFF.

This clonotype was found a few times. This rearrangement joins TRBV20-1 to TRBJ2-3, with D perhaps matching TRBD1 (5 bases). V shed 6 bases and J shed 2 bases, with 15 bases lying between them. Germline V lookup: CDR1 DFQATT, CDR2 SNEGSKA (reference sequence). This CDR3 is 14 amino acids long. Here the CDR3 reads CSANIDRSTDTQYF. In DNA form, the CDR3 reads TGCAGTGCCAACATTGACAGATCCACAGATACGCAGTATTTT.

The chain links TRBV27 to TRBJ2-7; weak D call: TRBD2 (7 bases). Trimming cost V 6 bases and J 4 bases, with 22 bases left between them. The germline V gene has CDR1 MNHEY and CDR2 SMNVEV (reference sequence). There are 16 residues in the CDR3. The CDR3 protein is CASSLMGGTSQYEQYF. CDR3 nucleotides: TGTGCCAGCAGCTTAATGGGGGGGACATCCCAATACGAGCAGTACTTC.

The sample holds many counts of this clonotype. The chain has TRBV28 and TRBJ2-5, with TRBD1 as a possible D gene (5 bases). This CDR3 region has 13 residues. CDR1 and CDR2 from the germline V gene are MDHEN and SYDVKM. Trimming pared 8 bases from V and 1 base from J, leaving 11 bases between. The CDR3 coding sequence is TGTGCCAGCTTTCGGACACCCCAAGAGACCCAGTACTTC. This encodes CASFRTPQETQYF. Based on the CDR3 plus reference TRBV28 and TRBJ2-5, the full variable domain is DVKVTQSSRYLVKRTGEKVFLECVQDMDHENMFWYRQDPGLGLRLIYFSYDVKMKEKGDIPEGYSVSREKKERFSLILESASTNQTSMYLCASFRTPQETQYFGPGTRLLVL.

This sequence joins TRBV27 and TRBJ2-6; D may correspond to TRBD1 or TRBD2 (5 bases each). This CDR3 comprises 19 residues. V was cut by 2 bases and J by 0 bases, with 17 bases left in between. Germline V gene lookup returns CDR1 MNHEY and CDR2 SMNVEV (reference sequence). The CDR3 region has the DNA TGTGCCAGCAGTTTAAGGGGACCCGGACGGAGCTCTGGGGCCAACGTCCTGACTTTC. Translated, it gives CASSLRGPGRSSGANVLTF.

J is TRBJ2-7 and V is TRBV7-2; D is possibly TRBD1 (6 bases). The V and J ends lost 7 bases and 0 bases respectively, with 13 bases between them. Germline CDR1 and CDR2: SGHTA and FQGNSA. This CDR3 comprises 14 residues. The CDR3 sequence is CASNTGTLSYEQYF. The CDR3 nucleotides are TGTGCCAGCAACACAGGGACCCTCTCCTACGAGCAGTACTTC.

For this clonotype: A much more abundant neighbour one base away suggests this may be a read error. The chain uses TRBV25-1 and TRBJ2-1, with 7 bases identical to TRBD1. CDR3 size: 14 residues. Germline V gene data show CDR1 as MGHDK and CDR2 as SYGVNS. Written as DNA, the CDR3 is TGTGCCAGTACTCGAAGGGGGCTGGGCAATGGGCAGTTCTTC. It translates to CASTRRGLGNGQFF.

This clonotype has a count of ten or more. The chain employs TRBV6-2 or TRBV6-3 and TRBJ1-2; TRBD1 might be the D (5 bases). This CDR3 has 14 residues. The germline V gene encodes CDR1 MNHEY and CDR2 SVGEGT. The V end was cut by 2 bases, the J end by 4 bases, with 11 bases between. CDR3 in DNA: TGTGCCAGCAGTTACGAGGGACGATTCTATGGCTACACCTTC. Residues: CASSYEGRFYGYTF.

As regards this clonotype: Possible read error: a much larger clone is one base away. The rearrangement links TRBV20-1 to TRBJ2-1; the match to TRBD2 covers 8 bases. Germline CDR1 reads DFQATT; CDR2 reads SNEGSKA (reference sequence). The V and J ends lost 7 bases and 0 bases, in that order; junction bases with no gene match: 5. The CDR3 has 14 residues. This chain's CDR3 is CSDRGGSSYNEQFF. The CDR3 nucleotides are TGCAGTGACCGGGGGGGGAGCTCCTACAATGAGCAGTTCTTC.

This clonotype was counted many times. The V and J genes are TRBV11-2 and TRBJ1-1; the D gene is possibly TRBD1 (6 bases). The CDR3 is made up of 14 amino acids. With 5 bases removed from V and 7 bases from J, the gap between germline ends came to 17 bases. From germline, CDR1 is SGHAT and CDR2 FQNNGV. This CDR3 is CASSHTRGSVEAFF. The DNA of the CDR3 is TGTGCCAGCAGCCATACCAGGGGATCTGTTGAAGCTTTCTTT. Complete variable domain (other parts from reference TRBV11-2 and TRBJ1-1): EAGVAQSPRYKIIEKRQSVAFWCNPISGHATLYWYQQILGQGPKLLIQFQNNGVVDDSQLPKDRFSAERLKGVDSTLKIQPAKLEDSAVYLCASSHTRGSVEAFFGQGTRLTVV.

The rearrangement links TRBV19 to TRBJ1-2; D perhaps matches TRBD1 (5 bases). CDR3 size: 13 residues. Trimming took off 6 bases at V and 8 bases at J, with 16 bases between the two ends. Germline loops: CDR1 LNHDA, CDR2 SQIVND (reference sequence). The CDR3 sequence is CASRPQGAGGYTF. Written as DNA, the CDR3 is TGTGCCAGTAGACCTCAGGGCGCTGGAGGCTACACCTTC.